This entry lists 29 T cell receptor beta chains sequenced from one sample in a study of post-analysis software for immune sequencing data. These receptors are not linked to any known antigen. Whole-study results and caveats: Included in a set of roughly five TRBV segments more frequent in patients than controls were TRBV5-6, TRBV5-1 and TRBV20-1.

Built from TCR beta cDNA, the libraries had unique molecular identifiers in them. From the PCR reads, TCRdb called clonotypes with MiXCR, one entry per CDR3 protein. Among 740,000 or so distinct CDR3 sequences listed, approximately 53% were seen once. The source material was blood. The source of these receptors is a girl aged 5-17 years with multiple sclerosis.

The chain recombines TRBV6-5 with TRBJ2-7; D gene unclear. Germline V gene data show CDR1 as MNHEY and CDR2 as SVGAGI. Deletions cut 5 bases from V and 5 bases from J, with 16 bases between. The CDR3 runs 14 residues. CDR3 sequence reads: CASSVSPGYHEQYF. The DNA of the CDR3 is TGTGCCAGCAGTGTCAGTCCAGGTTACCACGAGCAGTACTTC.

CDR3 nucleotide sequence: TGCAGCGTTGAAAAAGGGGGCGCTTTTAGCAATCAGCCCCAGCATTTT. Protein product: CSVEKGGAFSNQPQHF. J is TRBJ1-5 and V is TRBV29-1; 7 bases agree with TRBD1. Germline-derived CDR1 and CDR2 are SQVTM and ANQGSEA. The CDR3 loop spans 16 amino acids. The V segment lost 2 bases and the J segment 0 bases; nucleotides outside the gene matches: 7.

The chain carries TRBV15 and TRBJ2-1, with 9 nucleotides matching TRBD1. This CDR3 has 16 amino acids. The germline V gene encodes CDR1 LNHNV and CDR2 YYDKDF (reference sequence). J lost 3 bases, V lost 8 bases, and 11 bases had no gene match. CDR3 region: CATSTDGTGFYNEQFF. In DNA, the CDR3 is TGTGCCACCTCTACCGATGGGACAGGGTTCTACAATGAGCAGTTCTTC.

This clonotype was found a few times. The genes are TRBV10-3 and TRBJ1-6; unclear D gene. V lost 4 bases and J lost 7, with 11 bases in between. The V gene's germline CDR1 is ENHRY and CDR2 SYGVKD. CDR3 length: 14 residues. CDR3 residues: CAISVGDKNSPLHF. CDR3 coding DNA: TGTGCCATCAGTGTGGGAGACAAGAATTCACCCCTCCACTTT.

CDR3 in DNA: TGTGCCAGCAGCCTTACCGACGGGAAGAACACTGAAGCTTTCTTT. It is translated as CASSLTDGKNTEAFF. V gene TRBV7-3 combines with J gene TRBJ1-1; D unclear. This CDR3 is 15 amino acids long. The germline gives CDR1 SGHTA, CDR2 FQGTGA. Trimming cost V 5 bases and J 1 base, with 14 bases left between them.

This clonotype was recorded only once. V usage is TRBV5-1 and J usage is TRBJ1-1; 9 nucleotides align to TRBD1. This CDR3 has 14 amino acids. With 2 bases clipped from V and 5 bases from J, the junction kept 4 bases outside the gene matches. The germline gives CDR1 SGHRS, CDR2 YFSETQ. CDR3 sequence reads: CASSLRTGVTEAFF. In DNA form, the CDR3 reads TGCGCCAGCAGCTTACGGACAGGGGTAACTGAAGCTTTCTTT.

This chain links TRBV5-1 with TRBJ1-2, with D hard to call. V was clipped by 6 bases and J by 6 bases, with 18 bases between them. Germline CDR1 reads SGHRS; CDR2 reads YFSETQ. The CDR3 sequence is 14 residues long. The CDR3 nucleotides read TGCGCCAGCACCCACGGGTCAGGCGAAAATGGCTACACCTTC. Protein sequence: CASTHGSGENGYTF.

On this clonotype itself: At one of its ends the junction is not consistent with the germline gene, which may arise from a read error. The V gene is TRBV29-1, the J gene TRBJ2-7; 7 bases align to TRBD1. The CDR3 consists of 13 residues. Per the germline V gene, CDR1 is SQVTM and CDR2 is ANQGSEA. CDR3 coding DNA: TGCAGCGTTGAAGGCATAGGGGGCTACAAGCAGTACTTC. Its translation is CSVEGIGGYKQYF.

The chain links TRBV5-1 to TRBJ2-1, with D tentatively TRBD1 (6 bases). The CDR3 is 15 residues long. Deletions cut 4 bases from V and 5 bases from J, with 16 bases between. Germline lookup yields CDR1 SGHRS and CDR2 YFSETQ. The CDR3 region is CASSPRDTNDNEQFF. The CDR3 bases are TGCGCCAGCAGCCCCCGGGACACCAACGACAATGAGCAGTTCTTC.

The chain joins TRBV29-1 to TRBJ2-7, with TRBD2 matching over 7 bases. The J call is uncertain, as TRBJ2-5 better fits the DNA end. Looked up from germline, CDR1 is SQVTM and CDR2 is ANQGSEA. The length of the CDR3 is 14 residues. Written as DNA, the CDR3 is TGCAGCGTGGGCTGGGGAGGGCCTGGAGAGACCCAGTACTTC. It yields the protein CSVGWGGPGETQYF.

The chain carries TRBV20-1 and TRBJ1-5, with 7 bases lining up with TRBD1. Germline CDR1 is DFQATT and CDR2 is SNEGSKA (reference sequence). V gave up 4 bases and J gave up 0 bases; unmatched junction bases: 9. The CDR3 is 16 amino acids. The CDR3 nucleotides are TGCAGTGCTACCCTAGGGACAGAGTATAGCAATCAGCCCCAGCATTTT. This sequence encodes CSATLGTEYSNQPQHF.

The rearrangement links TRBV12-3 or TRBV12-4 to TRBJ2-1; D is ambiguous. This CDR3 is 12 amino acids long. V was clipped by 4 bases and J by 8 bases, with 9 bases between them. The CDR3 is CASSSLRDEQFF. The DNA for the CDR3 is TGTGCCAGCAGTTCCCTTAGGGATGAGCAGTTCTTC.

The CDR3 bases are TGTGCCAGCAGCTCTAGGGGCGGGTTACTCTACGAGCAGTACTTC. Protein: CASSSRGGLLYEQYF. The chain links TRBV7-8 to TRBJ2-7; D is possibly TRBD1 or TRBD2 (5 bases each). V was shortened by 4 bases and J by 3 bases, with 16 bases between the two germline ends. Looked up from germline, CDR1 is SGHVS and CDR2 is FQNEAQ. CDR3 length: 15 amino acids.

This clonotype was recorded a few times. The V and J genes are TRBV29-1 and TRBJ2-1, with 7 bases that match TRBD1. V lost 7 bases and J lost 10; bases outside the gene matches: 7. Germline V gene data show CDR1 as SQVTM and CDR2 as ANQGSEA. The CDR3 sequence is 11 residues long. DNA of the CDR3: TGCAGCGAAAAGACAGGGCGAGAGCAGTTCTTC. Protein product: CSEKTGREQFF.

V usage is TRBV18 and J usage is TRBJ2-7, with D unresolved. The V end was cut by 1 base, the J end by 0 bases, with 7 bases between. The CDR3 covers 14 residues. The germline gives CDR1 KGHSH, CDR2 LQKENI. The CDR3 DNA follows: TGTGCCAGCTCACCACTAGATTACTCCTACGAGCAGTACTTC. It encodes CASSPLDYSYEQYF. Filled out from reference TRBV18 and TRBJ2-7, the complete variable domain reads NAGVMQNPRHLVRRRGQEARLRCSPMKGHSHVYWYRQLPEEGLKFMVYLQKENIIDESGMPKERFSAEFPKEGPSILRIQQVVRGDSAAYFCASSPLDYSYEQYFGPGTRLTVT.

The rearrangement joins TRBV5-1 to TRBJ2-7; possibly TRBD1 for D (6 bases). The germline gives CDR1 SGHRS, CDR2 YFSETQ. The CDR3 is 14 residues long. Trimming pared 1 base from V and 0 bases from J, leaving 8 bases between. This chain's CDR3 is CASSLRDNSYEQYF. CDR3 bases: TGCGCCAGCAGCTTGCGGGACAACTCCTACGAGCAGTACTTC.

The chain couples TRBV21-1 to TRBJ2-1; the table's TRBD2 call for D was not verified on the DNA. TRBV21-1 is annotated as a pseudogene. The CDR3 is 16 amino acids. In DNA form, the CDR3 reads TGTGCCAGCACTAAAAGGGGGCTAGCGGTCTACAATGAGCAGTTCTTC. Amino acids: CASTKRGLAVYNEQFF.

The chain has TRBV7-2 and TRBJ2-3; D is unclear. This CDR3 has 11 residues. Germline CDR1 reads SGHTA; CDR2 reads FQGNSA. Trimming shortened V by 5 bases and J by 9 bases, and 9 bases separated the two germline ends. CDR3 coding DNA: TGTGCCAGCAGCCTCGGGCGGACGCAGTATTTT. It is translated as CASSLGRTQYF.

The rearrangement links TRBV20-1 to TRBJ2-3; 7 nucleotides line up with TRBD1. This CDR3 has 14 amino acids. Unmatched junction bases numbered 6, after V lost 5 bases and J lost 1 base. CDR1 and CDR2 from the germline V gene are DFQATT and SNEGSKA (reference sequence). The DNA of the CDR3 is TGCAGTGCTGCAAAAGGACAGGGCACAGATACGCAGTATTTT. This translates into CSAAKGQGTDTQYF.

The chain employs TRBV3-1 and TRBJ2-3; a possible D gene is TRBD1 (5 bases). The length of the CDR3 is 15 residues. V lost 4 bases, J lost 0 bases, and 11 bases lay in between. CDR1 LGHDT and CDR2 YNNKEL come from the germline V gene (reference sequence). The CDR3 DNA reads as TGTGCCAGCAGCCTTGAAGGGGTTAGCACAGATACGCAGTATTTT. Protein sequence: CASSLEGVSTDTQYF.

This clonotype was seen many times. CDR3 sequence (DNA): TGCAGCGTTCGGACTAGCGCTTACGAGCAGTACTTC. It is translated as CSVRTSAYEQYF. The chain combines TRBV29-1 with TRBJ2-7; the match to TRBD2 covers 9 bases. V lost 5 bases and J lost 4; bases outside the gene matches: 3. Germline V lookup: CDR1 SQVTM, CDR2 ANQGSEA. This CDR3 is 12 amino acids long.

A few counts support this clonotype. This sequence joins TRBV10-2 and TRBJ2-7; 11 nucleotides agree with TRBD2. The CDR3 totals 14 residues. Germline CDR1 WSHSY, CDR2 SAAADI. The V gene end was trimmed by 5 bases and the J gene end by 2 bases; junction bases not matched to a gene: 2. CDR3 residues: CASSTSGSTYEQYF. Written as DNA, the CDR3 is TGCGCCAGCAGTACTAGCGGGAGCACCTACGAGCAGTACTTC.

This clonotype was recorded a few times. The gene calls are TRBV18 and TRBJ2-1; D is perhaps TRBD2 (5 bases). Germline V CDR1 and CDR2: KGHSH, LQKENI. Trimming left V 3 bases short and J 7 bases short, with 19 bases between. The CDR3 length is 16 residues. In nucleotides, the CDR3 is TGTGCCAGCTCACCGGCTAGCAGCCGCCAAAGGAATGAGCAGTTCTTC. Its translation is CASSPASSRQRNEQFF.

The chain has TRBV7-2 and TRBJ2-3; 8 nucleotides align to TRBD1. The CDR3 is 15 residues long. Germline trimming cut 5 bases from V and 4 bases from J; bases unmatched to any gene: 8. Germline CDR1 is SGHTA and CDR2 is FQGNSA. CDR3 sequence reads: CASSPWTGLADTQYF. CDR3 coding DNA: TGTGCCAGCAGCCCCTGGACAGGGCTAGCAGATACGCAGTATTTT. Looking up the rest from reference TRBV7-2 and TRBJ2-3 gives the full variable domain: GAGVSQSPSNKVTEKGKDVELRCDPISGHTALYWYRQSLGQGLEFLIYFQGNSAPDKSGLPSDRFSAERTGGSVSTLTIQRTQQEDSAVYLCASSPWTGLADTQYFGPGTRLTVL.

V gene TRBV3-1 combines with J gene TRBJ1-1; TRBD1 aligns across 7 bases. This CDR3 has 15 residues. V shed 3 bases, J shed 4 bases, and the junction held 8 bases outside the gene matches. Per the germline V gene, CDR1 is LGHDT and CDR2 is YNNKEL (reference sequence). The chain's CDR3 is CASSHADRASTEAFF. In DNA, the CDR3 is TGTGCCAGCAGCCATGCCGACAGGGCCTCCACTGAAGCTTTCTTT. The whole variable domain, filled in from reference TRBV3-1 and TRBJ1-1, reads DTAVSQTPKYLVTQMGNDKSIKCEQNLGHDTMYWYKQDSKKFLKIMFSYNNKELIINETVPNRFSPKSPDKAHLNLHINSLELGDSAVYFCASSHADRASTEAFFGQGTRLTVV.

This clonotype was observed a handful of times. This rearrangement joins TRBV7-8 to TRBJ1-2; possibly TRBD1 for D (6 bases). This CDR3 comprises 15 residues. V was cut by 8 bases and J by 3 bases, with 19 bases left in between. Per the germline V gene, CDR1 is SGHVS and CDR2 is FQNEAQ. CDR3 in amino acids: CASGPASGADYGYTF. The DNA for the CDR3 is TGTGCCAGCGGCCCCGCGTCGGGGGCTGACTATGGCTACACCTTC. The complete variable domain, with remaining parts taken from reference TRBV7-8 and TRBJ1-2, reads GAGVSQSPRYKVAKRGQDVALRCDPISGHVSLFWYQQALGQGPEFLTYFQNEAQLDKSGLPSDRFFAERPEGSVSTLKIQRTQQEDSAVYLCASGPASGADYGYTFGSGTRLTVV.

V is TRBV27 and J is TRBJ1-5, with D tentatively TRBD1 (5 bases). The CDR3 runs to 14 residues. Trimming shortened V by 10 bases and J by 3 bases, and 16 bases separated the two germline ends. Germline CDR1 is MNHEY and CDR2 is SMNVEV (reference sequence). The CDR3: CATKGPGNNQPQHF. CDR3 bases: TGTGCCACCAAGGGGCCCGGGAACAATCAGCCCCAGCATTTT.

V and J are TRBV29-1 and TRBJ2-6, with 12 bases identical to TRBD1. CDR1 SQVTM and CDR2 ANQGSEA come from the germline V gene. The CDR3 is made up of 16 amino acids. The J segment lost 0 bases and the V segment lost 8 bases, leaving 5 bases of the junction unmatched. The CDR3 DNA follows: TGCAGCTTCCGGGACAGGGGGCCCTCTGGGGCCAACGTCCTGACTTTC. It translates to CSFRDRGPSGANVLTF.

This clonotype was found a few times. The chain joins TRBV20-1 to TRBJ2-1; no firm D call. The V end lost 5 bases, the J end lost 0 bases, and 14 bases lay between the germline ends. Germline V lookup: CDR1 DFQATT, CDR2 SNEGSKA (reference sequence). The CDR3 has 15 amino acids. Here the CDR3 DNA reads TGCAGTGCTCCCCGAGTCCAGAGCTCCTACAATGAGCAGTTCTTC. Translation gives CSAPRVQSSYNEQFF.